The 17 T cell receptor beta chains listed next were all sequenced from one sample in a study of blood T cell repertoires in COVID-19. TCRdb keeps only in-frame clones here, not all; method: immunoSEQ multiplex PCR. The table records 180,000 or so clones, around 87% of them present only once. The specimen sequenced was peripheral blood. The source of these receptors is an elderly woman in a cohort sampled during active or convalescent COVID-19.

The chain links TRBV19 to TRBJ1-1; D remains ambiguous. Trimming cost V 5 bases and J 1 base, with 14 bases left between them. Germline V gene sequence: CDR1 LNHDA, CDR2 SQIVND (reference sequence). CDR3 length equals 15 residues. The CDR3 region is CASSFRKPQNTEAFF. The CDR3 DNA reads TGTGCCAGTAGTTTCAGAAAACCCCAGAACACTGAAGCTTTCTTT.

The chain employs TRBV29-1 and TRBJ1-2; D call uncertain. The CDR3 sequence is 12 residues long. Trimming cost V 7 bases and J 5 bases, with 14 bases left between them. Looked up from germline, CDR1 is SQVTM and CDR2 is ANQGSEA. The CDR3: CSGSISGYGYTF. The DNA for the CDR3 is TGCAGCGGATCAATTTCGGGTTATGGCTACACCTTC. Variable domain in full (rest from reference TRBV29-1 and TRBJ1-2): SAVISQKPSRDICQRGTSLTIQCQVDSQVTMMFWYRQQPGQSLTLIATANQGSEATYESGFVIDKFPISRPNLTFSTLTVSNMSPEDSSIYLCSGSISGYGYTFGSGTRLTVV.

This sequence joins TRBV10-3 and TRBJ1-1; D may be TRBD1 (6 bases). Germline CDR1 is ENHRY and CDR2 is SYGVKD. This CDR3 is built from 13 residues. V was clipped by 7 bases and J by 0 bases, with 9 bases between them. The CDR3 reads CAINRGMNTEAFF. CDR3 coding DNA: TGTGCCATCAATAGGGGGATGAACACTGAAGCTTTCTTT.

The chain has TRBV6-2 or TRBV6-3 and TRBJ1-4; 10 bases fit TRBD1. Per the germline V gene, CDR1 is MNHEY and CDR2 is SVGEGT. The CDR3 is made up of 13 amino acids. The V and J ends lost 6 bases and 7 bases, in that order; junction bases with no gene match: 2. This CDR3 is CASSRTGGEKLFF. The CDR3 DNA sequence: TGTGCCAGCAGCCGGACAGGGGGTGAAAAACTGTTTTTT.

The chain links TRBV28 to TRBJ2-2; TRBD2 matches at 11 bases. Germline lookup yields CDR1 MDHEN and CDR2 SYDVKM. The CDR3 contains 15 residues. V shed 5 bases and J 1 base; nucleotides not matched to a gene: 0. In DNA, the CDR3 is TGTGCCAGCAGTCTAGCGGGGGGGAACACCGGGGAGCTGTTTTTT. Translating gives CASSLAGGNTGELFF.

This chain joins TRBV9 and TRBJ1-1; D perhaps matches TRBD1 (6 bases). V was pared by 2 bases and J by 1 base, with 12 bases between. The germline V gene has CDR1 SGDLS and CDR2 YYNGEE. The CDR3 totals 15 residues. CDR3 sequence: CASSVTTGKNTEAFF. DNA for the CDR3: TGTGCCAGCAGCGTGACGACAGGCAAGAACACTGAAGCTTTCTTT.

The V call is TRBV30, the J call TRBJ2-7; a weak D match, TRBD2 (7 bases). This CDR3 spans 12 amino acids. V lost 5 bases to trimming and J lost 6 bases, with 14 bases between them. The germline CDR1 and CDR2 sequences are GTSNPN and SVGIG (reference sequence). CDR3 DNA sequence: TGTGCCTGGGACGCGGGGGCCGGCGAGCAGTACTTC. It yields the protein CAWDAGAGEQYF.

The V gene is TRBV7-9, the J gene TRBJ1-1; perhaps TRBD1 as D (5 bases). V dropped 4 bases and J dropped 4 bases, with 13 bases sitting between them. The CDR3 loop spans 14 amino acids. Germline-derived CDR1 and CDR2 are SEHNR and FQNEAQ (reference sequence). The CDR3: CASSSQGGLTEAFF. DNA of the CDR3: TGTGCCAGCAGCTCCCAGGGAGGGCTCACTGAAGCTTTCTTT. The variable domain in full, completed from reference TRBV7-9 and TRBJ1-1, reads DTGVSQNPRHKITKRGQNVTFRCDPISEHNRLYWYRQTLGQGPEFLTYFQNEAQLEKSRLLSDRFSAERPKGSFSTLEIQRTEQGDSAMYLCASSSQGGLTEAFFGQGTRLTVV.

This clone has only a few counts. The chain has TRBV2 and TRBJ2-7, with 9 bases fitting TRBD1. Germline CDR1 SNHLY, CDR2 FYNNEI. Germline trimming cut 9 bases from V and 6 bases from J; bases unmatched to any gene: 6. The CDR3 spans 12 residues. CDR3 loop: CASATGGSEQYV. The CDR3 DNA follows: TGTGCCAGTGCTACAGGGGGCAGCGAGCAGTACGTC.

The chain couples TRBV3-1 (or the pseudogene TRBV3-2) to TRBJ1-1, with a tentative D call TRBD1 (5 bases). This CDR3 contains 15 residues. Germline CDR1 LGHDT, CDR2 YNNKEL (reference sequence). Trimming left V 1 base short and J 5 bases short, with 14 bases between. CDR3 sequence reads: CASSQAGRGSTEAFF. For the CDR3, the DNA is TGTGCCAGCAGCCAAGCTGGGAGGGGCAGTACTGAAGCTTTCTTT.

This clone has just one count. The rearrangement links TRBV18 to TRBJ2-4; perhaps TRBD2 as D (5 bases). There are 14 residues in the CDR3. Germline CDR1 and CDR2: KGHSH and LQKENI. V was shortened by 3 bases and J by 1 base, with 7 bases between the two germline ends. DNA of the CDR3: TGTGCCAGCTCACCTGGGGAGGCCAAAAACATTCAGTACTTC. This encodes CASSPGEAKNIQYF.

This clone appeared a single time. The rearrangement joins TRBV6-5 to TRBJ1-5, with 8 bases matching TRBD1. The V segment lost 4 bases and the J segment 2 bases; nucleotides outside the gene matches: 4. CDR3 length: 15 amino acids. The germline V gene encodes CDR1 MNHEY and CDR2 SVGAGI. The CDR3 nucleotides are TGTGCCAGCAGTTTCACAGGGGGGCGCAATCAGCCCCAGCATTTT. Its protein is CASSFTGGRNQPQHF.

This clone was detected only a few times. The chain employs TRBV5-5 and TRBJ1-3; D not certain. Trimming stripped 4 bases from V and 2 bases from J, with 10 bases between. In germline, CDR1 is SGHKS, CDR2 YYEKEE (reference sequence). This CDR3 is 14 amino acids long. Here the CDR3 DNA reads TGTGCCAGCAGCCCTTGGACTGCTGGAAACACCATATATTTT. Its translation: CASSPWTAGNTIYF.

This chain connects TRBV29-1 to TRBJ1-1, with D uncertain. The CDR3 covers 12 residues. The germline V gene encodes CDR1 SQVTM and CDR2 ANQGSEA. Trimming shortened V by 4 bases and J by 6 bases, and 12 bases separated the two germline ends. The CDR3 region is CSVGWGAPEAFF. The DNA for the CDR3 is TGCAGCGTTGGATGGGGAGCCCCTGAAGCTTTCTTT.

V and J are TRBV10-1 and TRBJ1-4, with D possibly TRBD1 on 5 matching bases. V gave up 0 bases and J gave up 8 bases, with 10 bases separating them. The CDR3 runs to 14 residues. In germline, CDR1 is WNHNN, CDR2 SYGVQD (reference sequence). CDR3: CASSESRGGEKLFF. The CDR3 region has the DNA TGCGCCAGCAGTGAGTCGCGGGGCGGAGAAAAACTGTTTTTT.

This chain connects TRBV7-2 to TRBJ1-1, with 8 bases fitting TRBD1. The CDR3 contains 16 residues. J gave up 4 bases and V 3 bases, and 10 bases lay outside the gene matches. From germline, CDR1 is SGHTA and CDR2 FQGNSA. CDR3 DNA sequence: TGTGCCAGCAGCTTTCGTTCAGGGGGCGCGTTCACTGAAGCTTTCTTT. Translation gives CASSFRSGGAFTEAFF.

This clone was seen once. The chain uses TRBV21-1 and TRBJ2-1; TRBD2, as called in the table, went unchecked against the DNA. TRBV21-1 is a pseudogene locus. This CDR3 has 16 residues. The CDR3 coding sequence is TGTGCCAGCACTAGCGGGAGGGCCCCCCTCTACAATGAGCAGTTCTTC. Its protein is CASTSGRAPLYNEQFF.